This TCR beta chain was captured in a study of cytomegalovirus exposure and HLA in healthy donors. With respect to this clone: Its antigen is unknown.

Findings of the study overall: In vitro data verified a few CMV-associated chains as specific for CMV antigens.

Researchers ran the PCR with 60 Vbeta and 13 Jbeta primers. TCRdb's table, derived via immunoSEQ multiplex PCR, lists solely in-frame clones and lacks some. The sample contains fewer than 200,000 clones, about 80% of which appear only once. V was clipped by 0 bases and J by 3 bases, with 20 bases between them. Germline values: CDR1 LGHNA, CDR2 YSLEER. The CDR3 is 18 residues long. What was sequenced was PBMCs. This TCR was recovered from a middle-aged woman in good health and CMV-seronegative. This chain uses TRBV4-3 with TRBJ1-2, with D possibly matching TRBD1 (5 bases). The CDR3 spells CASSQDGQGGNLDYGYTF. The CDR3 DNA reads TGCGCCAGCAGCCAAGACGGGCAGGGAGGGAATTTAGACTATGGCTACACCTTC.